This T cell receptor (beta chain) appears in the sequencing data of a study of T cell responses to AZD1222 COVID-19 vaccine. Study details: Pooling was applied to second doses at about 4 or about 12 weeks.

In its sample, this clone was seen a few times. Its matching antigen is unknown. The length of the CDR3 is 12 residues. The V end lost 5 bases, the J end lost 4 bases, and 9 bases lay between the germline ends. Germline loops: CDR1 KGHSH, CDR2 LQKENI. The study, taken as a whole, reports: Reportedly, close to half of spike-specific TCRs are directed against unmutated variant regions.

The method was immunoSEQ multiplex PCR; TCRdb's version includes in-frame clones alone and lacks a portion of them. The sample consists of 130,000 to 150,000 clones, approximately 90% of them appearing once. The specimen comprised peripheral blood, sampled on day 0 of AZD1222 vaccination. This TCR derives from an adult in good health. This sequence joins TRBV18 and TRBJ2-7; the D gene is possibly TRBD1 (5 bases). As DNA, the CDR3 is TGTGCCAGCTCAAATCAGGGTTACGAGCAGTACTTC. The encoded protein is CASSNQGYEQYF.